This TCR beta chain was observed in a study of cytomegalovirus exposure and HLA in healthy donors. Sequencing was performed with immunoSEQ multiplex PCR; in TCRdb, only in-frame clones are kept and a portion is missing. The sample has 150,000 to 200,000 clones; more than 65% are singletons. The sequence was collected from a woman between 18 and 30 years old in good health and CMV-seropositive. Sequencing was performed on PBMCs.

CDR3 bases: TGTGCCAGCAGCCCCGGGACAGGGTCTGTCTACGAGCAGTACTTC. It translates to CASSPGTGSVYEQYF. The chain links TRBV7-9 to TRBJ2-7, with 9 bases identical to TRBD1. The V gene end was trimmed by 5 bases and the J gene end by 3 bases; junction bases not matched to a gene: 8. The CDR3 spans 15 residues. In germline, CDR1 is SEHNR, CDR2 FQNEAQ (reference sequence). Filled out from reference TRBV7-9 and TRBJ2-7, the complete variable domain reads DTGVSQNPRHKITKRGQNVTFRCDPISEHNRLYWYRQTLGQGPEFLTYFQNEAQLEKSRLLSDRFSAERPKGSFSTLEIQRTEQGDSAMYLCASSPGTGSVYEQYFGPGTRLTVT.